The T cell receptor beta chain described here comes from a study of neurological immune-mediated disorders. This CDR3 has 12 residues. The V and J ends lost 3 bases and 9 bases respectively, with 11 bases between them. This clonotype was counted at least ten times. Described time point: longitudinal time-point 1 (baseline). Using its own MiXCR run on the 5' RACE reads, TCRdb lists one record per CDR3 protein. The sample has about 71,000 distinct CDR3 sequences, about an eighth seen once. The chain uses TRBV12-3 or TRBV12-4 and TRBJ1-2; D is unresolved. The origin of this receptor is a female donor with HTLV-1-associated myelopathy (HAM/TSP). Sequenced: PBMCs. The CDR3 nucleotides are TGTGCCAGCAGTTTTACGGGGAGCAGCTACACCTTC. It specifies CASSFTGSSYTF.